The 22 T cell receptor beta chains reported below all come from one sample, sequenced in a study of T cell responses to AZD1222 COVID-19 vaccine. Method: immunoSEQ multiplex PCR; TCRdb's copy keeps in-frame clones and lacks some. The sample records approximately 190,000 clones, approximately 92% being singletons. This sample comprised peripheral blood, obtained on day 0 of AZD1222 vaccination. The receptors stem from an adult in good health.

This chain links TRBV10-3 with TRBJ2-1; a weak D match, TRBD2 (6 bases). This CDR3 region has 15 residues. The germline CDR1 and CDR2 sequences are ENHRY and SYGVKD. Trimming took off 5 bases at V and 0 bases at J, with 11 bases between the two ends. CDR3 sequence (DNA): TGTGCCATCAGTATAGGGACTTCCTCCTACAATGAGCAGTTCTTC. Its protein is CAISIGTSSYNEQFF.

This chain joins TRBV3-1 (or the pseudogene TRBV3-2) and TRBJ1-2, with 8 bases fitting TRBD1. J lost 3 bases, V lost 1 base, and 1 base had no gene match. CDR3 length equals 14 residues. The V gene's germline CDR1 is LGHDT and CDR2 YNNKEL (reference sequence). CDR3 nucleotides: TGTGCCAGCAGCCAAGGGACAGGGCACTATGGCTACACCTTC. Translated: CASSQGTGHYGYTF.

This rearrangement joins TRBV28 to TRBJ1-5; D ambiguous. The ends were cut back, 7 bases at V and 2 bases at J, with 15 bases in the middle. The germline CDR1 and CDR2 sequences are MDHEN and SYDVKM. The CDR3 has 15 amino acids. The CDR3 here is CASTSGGGRNQPQHF. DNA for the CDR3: TGTGCCAGCACCTCCGGTGGCGGCCGCAATCAGCCCCAGCATTTT.

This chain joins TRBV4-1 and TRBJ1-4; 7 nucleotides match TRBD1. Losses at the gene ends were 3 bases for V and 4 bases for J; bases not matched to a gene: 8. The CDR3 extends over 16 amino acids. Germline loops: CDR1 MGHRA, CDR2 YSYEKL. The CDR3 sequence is CASSQTWGQSNEKLFF. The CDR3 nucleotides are TGCGCCAGCAGCCAGACGTGGGGACAGAGTAATGAAAAACTGTTTTTT.

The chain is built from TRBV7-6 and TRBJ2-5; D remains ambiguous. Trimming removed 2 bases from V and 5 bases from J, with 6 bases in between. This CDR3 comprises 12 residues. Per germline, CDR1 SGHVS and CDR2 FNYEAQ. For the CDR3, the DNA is TGTGCCAGCAGCTTACCGGGTGAGACCCAGTACTTC. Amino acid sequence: CASSLPGETQYF.

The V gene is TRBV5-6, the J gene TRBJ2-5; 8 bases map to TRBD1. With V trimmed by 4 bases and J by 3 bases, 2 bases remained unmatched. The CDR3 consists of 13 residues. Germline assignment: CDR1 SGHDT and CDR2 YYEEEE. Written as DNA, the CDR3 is TGTGCCAGCAGCGTGGGACAGGAAGAGACCCAGTACTTC. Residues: CASSVGQEETQYF.

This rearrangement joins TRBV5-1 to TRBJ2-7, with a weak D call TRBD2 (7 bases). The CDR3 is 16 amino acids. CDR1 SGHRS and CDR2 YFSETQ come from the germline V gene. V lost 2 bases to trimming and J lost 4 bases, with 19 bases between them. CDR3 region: CASSFGQTGGLYEQYF. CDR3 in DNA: TGCGCCAGCAGCTTCGGACAGACCGGGGGACTATACGAGCAGTACTTC.

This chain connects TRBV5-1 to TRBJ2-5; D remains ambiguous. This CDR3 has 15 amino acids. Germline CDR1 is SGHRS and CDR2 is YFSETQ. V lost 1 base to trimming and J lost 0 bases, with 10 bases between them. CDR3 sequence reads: CASSLSRSNQETQYF. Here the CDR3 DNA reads TGCGCCAGCAGCTTGTCCCGGTCCAACCAAGAGACCCAGTACTTC.

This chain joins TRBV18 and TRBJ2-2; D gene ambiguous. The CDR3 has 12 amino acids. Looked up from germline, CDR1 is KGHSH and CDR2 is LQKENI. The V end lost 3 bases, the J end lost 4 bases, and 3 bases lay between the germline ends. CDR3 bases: TGTGCCAGCTCACCTATCACCGGGGAGCTGTTTTTT. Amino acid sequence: CASSPITGELFF.

For the CDR3, the DNA is TGTGCCAGCAGTTTTAGCGGGGGGGCCAGGTATTTT. The encoded protein is CASSFSGGARYF. This rearrangement joins TRBV27 to TRBJ2-3, with 11 bases aligning to TRBD2. V was pared by 3 bases and J by 14 bases, with 4 bases of the junction left unmatched. Germline V gives CDR1 MNHEY, CDR2 SMNVEV (reference sequence). CDR3 length: 12 amino acids.

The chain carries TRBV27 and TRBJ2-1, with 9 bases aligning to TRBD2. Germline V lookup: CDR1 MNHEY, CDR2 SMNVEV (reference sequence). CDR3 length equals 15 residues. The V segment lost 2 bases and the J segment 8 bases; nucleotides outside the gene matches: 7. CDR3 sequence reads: CASSLKAGGDYEQFF. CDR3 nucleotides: TGTGCCAGCAGTTTAAAAGCGGGGGGCGATTATGAGCAGTTCTTC.

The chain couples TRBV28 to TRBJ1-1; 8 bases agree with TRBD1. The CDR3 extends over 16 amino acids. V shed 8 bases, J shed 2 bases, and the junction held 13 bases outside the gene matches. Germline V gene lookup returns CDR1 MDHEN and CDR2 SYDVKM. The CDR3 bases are TGTGCCAGCCTCGGGCAGCGACAGGGGCTAAACACTGAAGCTTTCTTT. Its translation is CASLGQRQGLNTEAFF.

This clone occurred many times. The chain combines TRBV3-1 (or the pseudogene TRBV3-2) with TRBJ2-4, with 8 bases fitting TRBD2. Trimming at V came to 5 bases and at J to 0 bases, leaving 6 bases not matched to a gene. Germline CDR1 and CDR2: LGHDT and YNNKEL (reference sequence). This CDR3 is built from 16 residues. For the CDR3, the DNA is TGTGCCAGCAGCTTCGCAACTAGCGGAGCCAAAAACATTCAGTACTTC. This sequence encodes CASSFATSGAKNIQYF.

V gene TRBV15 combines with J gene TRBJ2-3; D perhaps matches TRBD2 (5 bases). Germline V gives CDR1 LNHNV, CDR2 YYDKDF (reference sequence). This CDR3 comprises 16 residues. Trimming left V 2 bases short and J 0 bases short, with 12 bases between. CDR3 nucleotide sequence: TGTGCCACCAGCAGACAGAGCGGACCTAGCACAGATACGCAGTATTTT. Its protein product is CATSRQSGPSTDTQYF. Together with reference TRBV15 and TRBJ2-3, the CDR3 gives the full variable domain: DAMVIQNPRYQVTQFGKPVTLSCSQTLNHNVMYWYQQKSSQAPKLLFHYYDKDFNNEADTPDNFQSRRPNTSFCFLDIRSPGLGDTAMYLCATSRQSGPSTDTQYFGPGTRLTVL.

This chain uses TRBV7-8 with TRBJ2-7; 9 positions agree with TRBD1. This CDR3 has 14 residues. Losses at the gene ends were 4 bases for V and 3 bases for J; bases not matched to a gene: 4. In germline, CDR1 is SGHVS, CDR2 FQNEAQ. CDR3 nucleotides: TGTGCCAGCAGCTCGGGACAGGGAGGCTACGAGCAGTACTTC. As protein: CASSSGQGGYEQYF. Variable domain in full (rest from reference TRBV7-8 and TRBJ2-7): GAGVSQSPRYKVAKRGQDVALRCDPISGHVSLFWYQQALGQGPEFLTYFQNEAQLDKSGLPSDRFFAERPEGSVSTLKIQRTQQEDSAVYLCASSSGQGGYEQYFGPGTRLTVT.

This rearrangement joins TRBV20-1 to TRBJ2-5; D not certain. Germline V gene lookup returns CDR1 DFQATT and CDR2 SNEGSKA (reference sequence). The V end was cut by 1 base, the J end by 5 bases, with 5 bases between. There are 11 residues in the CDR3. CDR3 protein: CSARVPETQYF. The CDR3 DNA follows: TGCAGTGCTAGAGTTCCTGAGACCCAGTACTTC.

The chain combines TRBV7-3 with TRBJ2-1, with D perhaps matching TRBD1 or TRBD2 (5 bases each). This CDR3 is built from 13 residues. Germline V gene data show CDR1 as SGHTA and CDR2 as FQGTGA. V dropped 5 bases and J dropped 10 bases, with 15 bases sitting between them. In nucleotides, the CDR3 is TGTGCCAGCAGCCAAGGGACCGTGGTGGAGCAGTTCTTC. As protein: CASSQGTVVEQFF.

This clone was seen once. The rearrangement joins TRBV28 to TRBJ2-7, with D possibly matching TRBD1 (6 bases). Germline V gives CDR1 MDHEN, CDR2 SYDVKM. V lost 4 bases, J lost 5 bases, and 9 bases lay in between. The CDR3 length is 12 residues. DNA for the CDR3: TGTGCCAGCAGTTGGGGGCAAAACGAGCAGTACTTC. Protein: CASSWGQNEQYF.

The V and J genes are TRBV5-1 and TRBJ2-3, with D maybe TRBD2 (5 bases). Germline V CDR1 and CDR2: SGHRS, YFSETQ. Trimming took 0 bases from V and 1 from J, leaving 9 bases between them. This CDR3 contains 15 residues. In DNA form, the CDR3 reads TGCGCCAGCAGCTTGGAAGCCGGGGGCACAGATACGCAGTATTTT. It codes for CASSLEAGGTDTQYF.

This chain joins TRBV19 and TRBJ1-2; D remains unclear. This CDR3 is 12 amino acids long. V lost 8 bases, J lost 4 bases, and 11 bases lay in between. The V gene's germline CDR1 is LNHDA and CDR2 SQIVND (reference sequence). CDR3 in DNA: TGTGCCAGTCTGACGGGCGGCTATGGCTACACCTTC. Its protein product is CASLTGGYGYTF.

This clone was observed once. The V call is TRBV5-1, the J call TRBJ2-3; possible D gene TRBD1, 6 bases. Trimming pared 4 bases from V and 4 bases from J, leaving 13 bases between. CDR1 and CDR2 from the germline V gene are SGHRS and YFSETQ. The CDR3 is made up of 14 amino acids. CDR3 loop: CASSIDRNPDTQYF. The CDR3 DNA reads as TGCGCCAGCAGCATAGACAGGAATCCAGATACGCAGTATTTT.

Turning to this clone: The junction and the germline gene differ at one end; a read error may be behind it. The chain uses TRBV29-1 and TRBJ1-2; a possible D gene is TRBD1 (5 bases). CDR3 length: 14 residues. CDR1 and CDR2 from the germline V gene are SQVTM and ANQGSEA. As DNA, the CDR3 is TGCAGCGCTGAAAGGGACGTAGGGCTCTATGGCTACACCTTC. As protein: CSAERDVGLYGYTF.